A selection of T cell receptor beta chains follows, all from one sample in a study of blood T cell repertoires in COVID-19. TCRdb keeps only in-frame clones here, not all; method: immunoSEQ multiplex PCR. The sample carries roughly 80,000 clones, roughly 90% recorded once. The sample comprised peripheral blood. The receptors come from a man aged 55 to 70 with acute or convalescent COVID-19. Both conserved end residues are part of each CDR3. The D gene is left open where the match is weak. Some rows have no size entry. The others give once, few or many, or a class for an expanded clone.

abundance: NA
d_gene: NA
v_gene: TRBV7-2
j_gene: TRBJ1-5
CDR3aa: CASSQSNQPQHF
CDR3nt: TGTGCCAGCAGCCAGAGCAATCAGCCCCAGCATTTT

abundance: NA
d_gene: TRBD2
v_gene: TRBV5-1
j_gene: TRBJ2-2
CDR3aa: CASSGGLAVDSGELFF
CDR3nt: TGCGCCAGCAGCGGCGGACTAGCGGTCGATTCCGGGGAGCTGTTTTTT

abundance: NA
d_gene: TRBD1
v_gene: TRBV10-1
j_gene: TRBJ2-5
CDR3aa: CASSDRGLGETQYF
CDR3nt: TGCGCCAGCAGTGACAGGGGGCTGGGAGAGACCCAGTACTTC

abundance: NA
d_gene: TRBD1
v_gene: TRBV19
j_gene: TRBJ1-4
CDR3aa: CASSILDRETATNEKLFF
CDR3nt: TGTGCCAGTAGTATCTTGGACAGGGAAACAGCAACTAATGAAAAACTGTTTTTT

abundance: NA
d_gene: NA
v_gene: TRBV5-1
j_gene: TRBJ2-5
CDR3aa: CASSSRAPQETQYF
CDR3nt: TGCGCCAGCAGCTCCAGGGCCCCCCAAGAGACCCAGTACTTC

abundance: NA
d_gene: TRBD1
v_gene: TRBV30
j_gene: TRBJ1-5
CDR3aa: CAWSKRQGASGQPQHF
CDR3nt: TGTGCCTGGAGTAAGCGACAGGGGGCATCGGGGCAGCCCCAGCATTTT

abundance: NA
d_gene: TRBD1
v_gene: TRBV27
j_gene: TRBJ2-7
CDR3aa: CASSPTGGAEQYF
CDR3nt: TGTGCCAGCAGTCCGACAGGGGGGGCCGAGCAGTACTTC

abundance: NA
d_gene: TRBD1
v_gene: TRBV28
j_gene: TRBJ1-5
CDR3aa: CASSYPGTENQPQHF
CDR3nt: TGTGCCAGCAGTTATCCCGGGACAGAGAATCAGCCCCAGCATTTT

abundance: NA
d_gene: TRBD1
v_gene: TRBV5-1
j_gene: TRBJ2-7
CDR3aa: CASSNLGTGPFEQYF
CDR3nt: TGCGCCAGCAGCAACCTCGGGACAGGGCCTTTCGAGCAGTACTTC

abundance: NA
d_gene: NA
v_gene: TRBV6-2/TRBV6-3
j_gene: TRBJ2-7
CDR3aa: CASSYPPRDIIAYEQYF
CDR3nt: TGTGCCAGCAGTTACCCACCCCGGGACATCATCGCGTACGAGCAGTACTTC

abundance: NA
d_gene: TRBD2
v_gene: TRBV7-2
j_gene: TRBJ2-7
CDR3aa: CASSLTPAGGSYEQYF
CDR3nt: TGTGCCAGCAGCTTGACCCCAGCGGGAGGGAGCTACGAGCAGTACTTC

abundance: NA
d_gene: TRBD2
v_gene: TRBV19
j_gene: TRBJ2-7
CDR3aa: CASSGGLASYEQYF
CDR3nt: TGTGCCAGTAGTGGGGGACTAGCCTCCTACGAGCAGTACTTC

abundance: NA
d_gene: NA
v_gene: TRBV5-1
j_gene: TRBJ2-5
CDR3aa: CASSLSQGRSQETQYF
CDR3nt: TGCGCCAGCAGCTTATCCCAGGGGAGAAGCCAAGAGACCCAGTACTTC

abundance: NA
d_gene: NA
v_gene: TRBV4-3
j_gene: TRBJ1-1
CDR3aa: CASSQDRGGSTEAFF
CDR3nt: TGCGCCAGCAGCCAAGATCGTGGAGGAAGCACTGAAGCTTTCTTT

abundance: NA
d_gene: NA
v_gene: TRBV11-3
j_gene: TRBJ2-7
CDR3aa: CASSLVSLAGGEQYF
CDR3nt: TGTGCCAGCAGCTTAGTGAGCCTAGCAGGAGGAGAGCAGTACTTC

abundance: NA
d_gene: NA
v_gene: TRBV6-6
j_gene: TRBJ1-1
CDR3aa: CASSQTRDTEAFF
CDR3nt: TGTGCCAGCAGTCAAACCAGGGACACTGAAGCTTTCTTT

abundance: NA
d_gene: NA
v_gene: TRBV7-9
j_gene: TRBJ2-7
CDR3aa: CASSLDRPYEQYF
CDR3nt: TGTGCCAGCAGCTTGGACAGACCCTACGAGCAGTACTTC

abundance: NA
d_gene: NA
v_gene: TRBV5-6
j_gene: TRBJ1-2
CDR3aa: CASSFLTGLNYGYTF
CDR3nt: TGTGCCAGCAGCTTTTTAACAGGGCTTAACTATGGCTACACCTTC

abundance: NA
d_gene: NA
v_gene: TRBV28
j_gene: TRBJ2-7
CDR3aa: CASRSTGSNHEQYF
CDR3nt: TGTGCCAGCAGATCAACAGGGAGCAACCACGAGCAGTACTTC

abundance: NA
d_gene: TRBD1
v_gene: TRBV9
j_gene: TRBJ2-5
CDR3aa: CASSPGQGGGVETQYF
CDR3nt: TGTGCCAGCAGCCCCGGACAGGGAGGTGGTGTGGAGACCCAGTACTTC

abundance: NA
d_gene: NA
v_gene: TRBV28
j_gene: TRBJ1-6
CDR3aa: CASRDSRDSSPLHF
CDR3nt: TGTGCCAGCAGAGATTCCCGGGACTCATCACCCCTCCACTTT

abundance: NA
d_gene: NA
v_gene: TRBV7-9
j_gene: TRBJ2-5
CDR3aa: CASSLAPDSPFQETQYF
CDR3nt: TGTGCCAGCAGCTTAGCCCCAGACTCGCCCTTCCAAGAGACCCAGTACTTC

abundance: NA
d_gene: TRBD2
v_gene: TRBV4-2
j_gene: TRBJ2-3
CDR3aa: CASSPGLAGESDTQYF
CDR3nt: TGTGCCAGCAGCCCTGGACTAGCGGGAGAGTCAGATACGCAGTATTTT

abundance: NA
d_gene: NA
v_gene: TRBV27
j_gene: TRBJ1-5
CDR3aa: CASSLREGQPQHF
CDR3nt: TGTGCCAGCAGTTTGAGGGAGGGTCAGCCCCAGCATTTT

abundance: NA
d_gene: TRBD1
v_gene: TRBV28
j_gene: TRBJ1-2
CDR3aa: CASRGDRGLTRDHGYTF
CDR3nt: TGTGCCAGCAGAGGAGACAGGGGGTTAACAAGGGACCATGGCTACACCTTC

abundance: NA
d_gene: NA
v_gene: TRBV4-3
j_gene: TRBJ2-1
CDR3aa: CASSQDRFSDEQFF
CDR3nt: TGCGCCAGCAGCCAAGATCGTTTCAGCGATGAGCAGTTCTTC

abundance: NA
d_gene: NA
v_gene: TRBV7-2
j_gene: TRBJ1-3
CDR3aa: CASSLTGTGSSGNTIYF
CDR3nt: TGTGCCAGCAGCTTAACCGGGACTGGTAGCTCTGGAAACACCATATATTTT

abundance: NA
d_gene: TRBD2
v_gene: TRBV28
j_gene: TRBJ2-7
CDR3aa: CASSRTSGRLYEQYF
CDR3nt: TGTGCCAGCAGTCGGACTAGCGGGAGACTCTACGAGCAGTACTTC

abundance: NA
d_gene: NA
v_gene: TRBV5-4
j_gene: TRBJ2-1
CDR3aa: CASSIGQYNEQFF
CDR3nt: TGTGCCAGCAGCATAGGACAGTACAATGAGCAGTTCTTC

abundance: NA
d_gene: TRBD2
v_gene: TRBV5-5
j_gene: TRBJ2-1
CDR3aa: CASSRTGTSGPNEQFF
CDR3nt: TGTGCCAGCAGCCGGACCGGGACTAGCGGGCCCAATGAGCAGTTCTTC

abundance: NA
d_gene: TRBD1
v_gene: TRBV5-1
j_gene: TRBJ1-3
CDR3aa: CASSFGQGGNTIYF
CDR3nt: TGCGCCAGCAGCTTCGGACAGGGGGGAAACACCATATATTTT

abundance: NA
d_gene: NA
v_gene: TRBV11-3
j_gene: TRBJ1-4
CDR3aa: CASAVATNEKLFF
CDR3nt: TGTGCCAGCGCGGTTGCAACTAATGAAAAACTGTTTTTT

abundance: few
d_gene: TRBD1
v_gene: TRBV7-2
j_gene: TRBJ1-3
CDR3aa: CASSLALTGVAGNTIYF
CDR3nt: TGTGCCAGCAGCTTAGCCCTTACAGGGGTAGCTGGAAACACCATATATTTT

abundance: NA
d_gene: NA
v_gene: TRBV5-1
j_gene: TRBJ2-7
CDR3aa: CASSSAQGGEQYF
CDR3nt: TGCGCCAGCAGCTCGGCGCAGGGTGGCGAGCAGTACTTC

abundance: NA
d_gene: NA
v_gene: TRBV27
j_gene: TRBJ1-6
CDR3aa: CASSYTTYNSPLHF
CDR3nt: TGTGCCAGCAGTTACACAACCTATAATTCACCCCTCCACTTT

abundance: NA
d_gene: TRBD1
v_gene: TRBV6-5
j_gene: TRBJ1-3
CDR3aa: CASSLAGGSGNTIYF
CDR3nt: TGTGCCAGCAGTCTCGCAGGGGGCTCTGGAAACACCATATATTTT

abundance: NA
d_gene: NA
v_gene: TRBV11-3
j_gene: TRBJ1-3
CDR3aa: CASSLVAGSDTIYF
CDR3nt: TGTGCCAGCAGCTTAGTCGCAGGGTCGGACACCATATATTTT

abundance: NA
d_gene: NA
v_gene: TRBV5-1
j_gene: TRBJ1-1
CDR3aa: CASSLPGVNGEAFF
CDR3nt: TGCGCCAGCAGCTTACCCGGGGTGAACGGTGAAGCTTTCTTT

abundance: NA
d_gene: NA
v_gene: TRBV19
j_gene: TRBJ2-2
CDR3aa: CASSVTGLELFF
CDR3nt: TGTGCCAGTAGTGTAACAGGGTTGGAGCTGTTTTTT

abundance: NA
d_gene: NA
v_gene: TRBV7-9
j_gene: TRBJ1-5
CDR3aa: CASSSGDQPQHF
CDR3nt: TGTGCCAGCAGCTCAGGGGATCAGCCCCAGCATTTT

abundance: NA
d_gene: TRBD1
v_gene: TRBV7-9
j_gene: TRBJ2-5
CDR3aa: CASSTGQGPPETQYF
CDR3nt: TGTGCCAGCAGCACCGGACAGGGGCCGCCGGAGACCCAGTACTTC

abundance: NA
d_gene: NA
v_gene: TRBV13
j_gene: TRBJ2-3
CDR3aa: CASSLRRDTQYF
CDR3nt: TGTGCCAGCAGCTTAAGGCGGGATACGCAGTATTTT

abundance: NA
d_gene: NA
v_gene: TRBV10-3
j_gene: TRBJ2-3
CDR3aa: CAISESPRGGLDTQYF
CDR3nt: TGTGCCATCAGTGAGTCGCCTAGGGGGGGGTTGGATACGCAGTATTTT

abundance: once
d_gene: NA
v_gene: TRBV10-1
j_gene: TRBJ2-5
CDR3aa: CASSGPGEETQYF
CDR3nt: TGCGCCAGCAGTGGTCCCGGGGAAGAGACCCAGTACTTC